A single sample is the source of the 12 T cell receptor beta chains below, sequenced in a study of lymphopenia after photon versus proton radiotherapy. Produced via immunoSEQ multiplex PCR; TCRdb's table is partial and in-frame only. The profile shows about 25,000 clones, about nine tenths of them singletons. The sample in question was peripheral blood, obtained from a patient treated with photon-based radiotherapy. The receptor set was obtained from a man aged 50 to 59 with gastric cancer.

The CDR3 DNA reads as TGTGCCGCAGGGGGCTACGAGCAGTACTTC. Amino acids: CAAGGYEQYF. The chain couples TRBV19 to TRBJ2-7; TRBD1 matches at 7 bases. The CDR3 is 10 amino acids. V trimming: 11 bases; J trimming: 3 bases; junction bases outside the gene matches: 1. Germline CDR1 LNHDA, CDR2 SQIVND (reference sequence).

This clone was detected once. The rearrangement links TRBV5-8 to TRBJ2-3, with a weak D call TRBD1 (5 bases). The CDR3 sequence is 15 residues long. Trimming left V 0 bases short and J 2 bases short, with 10 bases between. Germline CDR1 SGHTS, CDR2 YDEGEE. The chain's CDR3 is CASSLAQGVTDTQYF. CDR3 nucleotide sequence: TGTGCCAGCAGCTTGGCCCAAGGGGTCACAGATACGCAGTATTTT.

In this sample, this clone is large. The V call is TRBV5-4, the J call TRBJ1-3, with D maybe TRBD1 (6 bases). Trimming took off 0 bases at V and 8 bases at J, with 9 bases between the two ends. The CDR3 consists of 13 residues. CDR1 is SGHNT and CDR2 is YYREEE in the germline V gene (reference sequence). This chain's CDR3 is CASSLGGADTIYF. The CDR3 bases are TGTGCCAGCAGCTTGGGGGGGGCGGACACCATATATTTT.

This clone was recorded once. The CDR3 DNA follows: TGTGCCAGCAGCTTGATCGGCGCTACTGGAAACACCATATATTTT. This sequence encodes CASSLIGATGNTIYF. The V call is TRBV5-8, the J call TRBJ1-3; D gene ambiguous. This CDR3 spans 15 amino acids. Trimming cost V 1 base and J 2 bases, with 10 bases left between them. Germline CDR1 is SGHTS and CDR2 is YDEGEE.

The chain recombines TRBV30 with TRBJ1-2; 10 nucleotides agree with TRBD1. Germline values: CDR1 GTSNPN, CDR2 SVGIG (reference sequence). The CDR3 loop spans 13 amino acids. V dropped 7 bases and J dropped 3; count of bases not matched to a gene: 5. The CDR3 protein is CASPTGGHYGYTF. Here the CDR3 DNA reads TGTGCCTCCCCGACAGGGGGCCACTATGGCTACACCTTC.

J is TRBJ2-2 and V is TRBV7-3, with 7 bases identical to TRBD2. The CDR3 has 14 residues. From germline, CDR1 is SGHTA and CDR2 FQGTGA. Germline trimming cut 5 bases from V and 4 bases from J; bases unmatched to any gene: 4. The CDR3 spells CASSPPGGTGELFF. The CDR3 bases are TGTGCCAGCAGCCCACCGGGGGGCACCGGGGAGCTGTTTTTT.

The chain links TRBV2 to TRBJ2-1; D possibly matches TRBD1 or TRBD2 (5 bases each). The CDR3 runs to 15 residues. Trimming pared 4 bases from V and 9 bases from J, leaving 19 bases between. Germline assignment: CDR1 SNHLY and CDR2 FYNNEI. The CDR3, as DNA: TGTGCCAGCAGTGGAGGGACGATCCAAGCGAGTGAGCAGTTCTTC. Protein sequence: CASSGGTIQASEQFF.

CDR3 loop: CASSSTSDNEQFF. The CDR3 DNA is TGTGCCAGCAGCTCCACTTCGGACAATGAGCAGTTCTTC. V and J are TRBV11-2 and TRBJ2-1; D is undetermined. CDR1 SGHAT and CDR2 FQNNGV come from the germline V gene. The CDR3 is 13 amino acids. The V gene lost 4 bases and the J gene lost 5 bases, with 9 bases spanning the gap.

The chain joins TRBV6-1 to TRBJ2-7; 9 bases map to TRBD1. The V segment lost 4 bases and the J segment 3 bases; nucleotides outside the gene matches: 7. CDR1 MNHNS and CDR2 SASEGT come from the germline V gene. The CDR3 totals 15 residues. The CDR3 nucleotides are TGTGCCAGCAGTGTGGCCGGGACAGGGAGCTACGAGCAGTACTTC. Its translation is CASSVAGTGSYEQYF.

The V call is TRBV6-1, the J call TRBJ2-3; 9 bases fit TRBD1. Germline assignment: CDR1 MNHNS and CDR2 SASEGT. Losses at the gene ends were 3 bases for V and 8 bases for J; bases not matched to a gene: 6. There are 14 residues in the CDR3. In nucleotides, the CDR3 is TGTGCCAGCAGTGAGGTGGGACAGGGTAGTACGCAGTATTTT. Its translation is CASSEVGQGSTQYF.

This clone was seen only once. The chain recombines TRBV2 with TRBJ2-3, with 9 bases aligning to TRBD2. CDR3 length: 16 residues. Unmatched junction bases numbered 5, after V lost 3 bases and J lost 1 base. Germline V gene sequence: CDR1 SNHLY, CDR2 FYNNEI. CDR3 in amino acids: CASSDLSGGGTDTQYF. CDR3 sequence (DNA): TGTGCCAGCAGTGACCTTAGCGGGGGTGGCACAGATACGCAGTATTTT.

This chain joins TRBV27 and TRBJ2-7; weak D call: TRBD1 (5 bases). Trimming cost V 4 bases and J 7 bases, with 8 bases left between them. Germline assignment: CDR1 MNHEY and CDR2 SMNVEV (reference sequence). The CDR3 runs to 11 residues. The CDR3 region is CASSYDREQYF. The CDR3, as DNA: TGTGCCAGCAGTTACGACAGAGAGCAGTACTTC.